At least ten counts were recorded for the clone carrying this T cell receptor beta chain. RNA transcripts yielded amplified TCR beta CDR3 regions. TCR CDR3 regions were first amplified by RT-PCR with HTBI primers. TCRdb used MiXCR to reprocess the multiplex PCR reads, holding one entry per CDR3 protein. Among roughly 240,000 distinct CDR3 sequences, around 24% were seen once, and the ten largest hold around 40%. The source of the sample is a study of T cells in Graves' hyperthyroidism and ophthalmopathy. This CDR3 has 14 amino acids. V shed 1 base and J shed 5 bases, with 13 bases lying between them. Germline V gene data show CDR1 as SGHRS and CDR2 as YFSETQ.

Sequencing used blood. The TCR sequence derives from a woman aged 40 to 50 with Graves' ophthalmopathy. The V gene is TRBV5-1, the J gene TRBJ2-7; perhaps TRBD2 as D (6 bases). CDR3 protein: CASSLSPWGDEQYF. The CDR3 nucleotides are TGCGCCAGCAGCTTGTCCCCGTGGGGGGACGAGCAGTACTTC.